This T cell receptor beta chain appears in the sequencing data of a study of blood T cells in healthy people across ages. This clonotype was counted between two and nine times. The antigen is undetermined. The junction differs from germline at one of its ends, possibly a read error. General study results and limits: Greater diversity and more naive CD4+ cells were seen in long-lived donors than in aged donors. In older individuals, TCR beta diversity per million T cells was lower, falling roughly linearly with age.

The second PCR ran roughly 7 to 11 cycles with a sample-barcoded 5' primer and J-beta primers. TCRdb re-derived calls from the 5' RACE reads in MiXCR, one entry per CDR3 protein. The sample holds roughly 800,000 distinct CDR3 sequences; roughly 26% are singletons and the top ten take less than 3.5%. This sample also belongs to another study, concerning T cells of mothers and their children. From that study: Mothers gave over 9.5 million TCR beta CDR3 reads each, and children some 3 million each.

This TCR was sampled from a boy aged 5-17 years in good health. The sequenced sample was blood.

The DNA for the CDR3 is TGTGCCAGCCCACCGATGATCCAAGAGACCCAGTACTTC. This encodes CASPPMIQETQYF. This chain joins TRBV18 and TRBJ2-5; D not resolved. Germline V CDR1 and CDR2: KGHSH, LQKENI. This CDR3 has 13 residues.